What follows are 16 T cell receptor beta chains derived from one specimen sequenced in a study of T cells in Graves' hyperthyroidism and ophthalmopathy (dated by TCRdb to the late 2010s). The method behind the library was multiplex PCR. Sequencing used an Illumina HiSeq 2000. The TCR beta CDR3 regions were amplified from the RNA transcripts. For the first round of RT-PCR on the TCR CDR3, the HTBI primer set was used together with the Qiagen OneStep RT-PCR kit. TCRdb reran the public reads through fastp at Q25 and MiXCR, keeping productive beta chains. A single entry per CDR3 protein holds the most common genes and DNA from its merged rows. The table for this sample lists about half a million distinct CDR3 sequences; 20% of them were counted only once. The ten largest clones capture 26% of the sample. The sequencing input was blood. All receptors derive from a man younger than 30 with Graves' hyperthyroidism.

This clonotype was seen at least ten times. The chain has TRBV2 and TRBJ2-7, with D uncertain. Germline V lookup: CDR1 SNHLY, CDR2 FYNNEI. Trimming took 5 bases from V and 3 from J, leaving 14 bases between them. The CDR3 covers 14 residues. In DNA, the CDR3 is TGTGCCAGCAGTCCGACAAGTCGGCTCTACGAGCAGTACTTC. Translation: CASSPTSRLYEQYF.

The chain has TRBV5-1 and TRBJ2-2; D is perhaps TRBD1 (6 bases). With 2 bases removed from V and 1 base from J, the gap between germline ends came to 18 bases. Germline assignment: CDR1 SGHRS and CDR2 YFSETQ. CDR3 length equals 18 residues. The CDR3 sequence is CASSFIPGQQGNTGELFF. DNA for the CDR3: TGCGCCAGCAGCTTTATTCCGGGACAACAGGGGAACACCGGGGAGCTGTTTTTT.

This clonotype was detected ten times or more. The chain recombines TRBV27 with TRBJ1-5; D unresolved. There are 14 residues in the CDR3. CDR1 is MNHEY, CDR2 SMNVEV, per germline (reference sequence). Trimming stripped 5 bases from V and 7 bases from J, with 15 bases between. The CDR3 here is CASSPLLGWQPQHF. CDR3 DNA: TGTGCCAGCAGTCCCCTTCTAGGGTGGCAGCCCCAGCATTTT.

This clonotype has a count of ten or more. The V gene is TRBV12-3 or TRBV12-4, the J gene TRBJ2-7, with 9 bases aligning to TRBD1. The CDR3 runs to 15 residues. The V gene end was trimmed by 5 bases and the J gene end by 3 bases; junction bases not matched to a gene: 8. DNA of the CDR3: TGTGCCAGCAGTCCTTTGGACAGGGGACTCTACGAGCAGTACTTC. Translation: CASSPLDRGLYEQYF.

The sample holds many counts of this clonotype. This chain links TRBV2 with TRBJ2-7, with a tentative D call TRBD1 (6 bases). The CDR3 spans 12 residues. Germline loops: CDR1 SNHLY, CDR2 FYNNEI. V shed 9 bases and J shed 6 bases, with 15 bases lying between them. CDR3 sequence (DNA): TGTGCCAGTAATCCTCAGGGGACCGAGCAGTACTTC. Its translation is CASNPQGTEQYF.

This clonotype was counted at least ten times. The chain combines TRBV2 with TRBJ1-2; D is possibly TRBD1 (6 bases). Germline-derived CDR1 and CDR2 are SNHLY and FYNNEI. The CDR3 consists of 13 residues. V gave up 8 bases and J gave up 0 bases, with 10 bases separating them. The CDR3 loop reads CASPGTTNYGYTF. The CDR3 DNA reads as TGTGCCAGCCCCGGGACAACTAACTATGGCTACACCTTC.

Ten or more counts support this clonotype. V gene TRBV7-8 combines with J gene TRBJ1-2; no clear D. This CDR3 has 13 amino acids. CDR1 is SGHVS and CDR2 is FQNEAQ in the germline V gene. V lost 5 bases, J lost 2 bases, and 9 bases lay in between. CDR3 sequence reads: CASSLPANYGYTF. The CDR3 DNA follows: TGTGCCAGCAGCCTCCCAGCCAACTATGGCTACACCTTC. The variable domain in full, with the rest retrieved from reference TRBV7-8 and TRBJ1-2, is GAGVSQSPRYKVAKRGQDVALRCDPISGHVSLFWYQQALGQGPEFLTYFQNEAQLDKSGLPSDRFFAERPEGSVSTLKIQRTQQEDSAVYLCASSLPANYGYTFGSGTRLTVV.

V gene TRBV20-1 combines with J gene TRBJ2-7; 10 positions agree with TRBD2. The V gene's germline CDR1 is DFQATT and CDR2 SNEGSKA (reference sequence). The CDR3 runs to 13 residues. In nucleotides, the CDR3 is TGCAGCGAAAAGCGGGGGGGCTTCTACGAGCAGTACTTC. As protein: CSEKRGGFYEQYF.

Ten or more counts support this clonotype. The chain carries TRBV29-1 and TRBJ2-7; D is unresolved. The CDR3 is 10 amino acids. Germline-derived CDR1 and CDR2 are SQVTM and ANQGSEA. Trimming cost V 7 bases and J 13 bases, with 17 bases left between them. CDR3 sequence: CSAGDQVVYF. The CDR3 nucleotides read TGCAGCGCTGGAGACCAGGTCGTATACTTC.

This clonotype was detected many times. V and J are TRBV5-6 and TRBJ1-1, with D possibly TRBD1 on 6 matching bases. V was cut by 0 bases and J by 0 bases, with 9 bases left in between. Germline V gene sequence: CDR1 SGHDT, CDR2 YYEEEE. The CDR3 is 15 residues long. The CDR3 DNA reads TGTGCCAGCAGCTTGGTTTGGGACATGAACACTGAAGCTTTCTTT. This sequence encodes CASSLVWDMNTEAFF. Full variable domain (remainder filled in from reference TRBV5-6 and TRBJ1-1): DAGVTQSPTHLIKTRGQQVTLRCSPKSGHDTVSWYQQALGQGPQFIFQYYEEEERQRGNFPDRFSGHQFPNYSSELNVNALLLGDSALYLCASSLVWDMNTEAFFGQGTRLTVV.

This clonotype was observed a few times. This chain uses TRBV24-1 with TRBJ1-2; TRBD1 might be the D (5 bases). The V gene's germline CDR1 is KGHDR and CDR2 SFDVKD. The V end was cut by 4 bases, the J end by 3 bases, with 11 bases between. CDR3 size: 14 residues. The CDR3 DNA is TGTGCCACCAGTGACTCCTCGGGGGACTATGGCTACACCTTC. The encoded protein is CATSDSSGDYGYTF.

There are many counts of this clonotype. V usage is TRBV27 and J usage is TRBJ2-7; D is tentatively TRBD1 or TRBD2 (5 bases each). This CDR3 is built from 17 residues. In germline, CDR1 is MNHEY, CDR2 SMNVEV (reference sequence). Trimming took 4 bases from V and 3 from J, leaving 22 bases between them. The CDR3 sequence is CASSSIDERGEFYEQYF. The CDR3 nucleotides read TGTGCCAGCAGTTCTATCGACGAACGAGGGGAGTTCTACGAGCAGTACTTC.

Of note for this clonotype: Being one base from a much bigger clone, this may be a read error. The J gene is TRBJ1-1, the V gene TRBV9; D gene uncertain. Germline V gene sequence: CDR1 SGDLS, CDR2 YYNGEE. The CDR3 loop spans 14 amino acids. V lost 6 bases and J 1 base, leaving 13 bases between the germline ends. The DNA of the CDR3 is TGTGCCAGCAACCCCCGGATGGGGAACACTGAAGCTTTCTTT. Protein product: CASNPRMGNTEAFF.

This chain uses TRBV30 with TRBJ2-5, with 7 bases matching TRBD1. Germline V gene lookup returns CDR1 GTSNPN and CDR2 SVGIG (reference sequence). The CDR3 runs to 13 residues. V lost 1 base to trimming and J lost 2 bases; unmatched junction nucleotides: 1. The CDR3 DNA reads as TGTGCCTGGAGTGGACAGGGACAAGAGACCCAGTACTTC. This translates into CAWSGQGQETQYF.

This clonotype was observed at least ten times. CDR3 amino acids: CASSNFRGGSGNTIYF. The CDR3 DNA sequence: TGTGCCAGCAGTAACTTCAGGGGAGGTTCAGGAAACACCATATATTTT. V usage is TRBV6-5 and J usage is TRBJ1-3; D is possibly TRBD1 (6 bases). The CDR3 is made up of 16 amino acids. The germline V and J ends were trimmed by 5 bases and 4 bases, with 18 bases remaining between them. Germline lookup yields CDR1 MNHEY and CDR2 SVGAGI.

This clonotype has a handful of counts. This likely reflects a read error, since a far larger clone is one base away. CDR3 sequence: CASSPQETKYF. CDR3 nucleotides: TGTGCCAGCAGTCCGCAAGAGACCAAGTACTTC. The rearrangement joins TRBV6-1 to TRBJ2-5; D unresolved. This CDR3 has 11 residues. Germline V CDR1 and CDR2: MNHNS, SASEGT.